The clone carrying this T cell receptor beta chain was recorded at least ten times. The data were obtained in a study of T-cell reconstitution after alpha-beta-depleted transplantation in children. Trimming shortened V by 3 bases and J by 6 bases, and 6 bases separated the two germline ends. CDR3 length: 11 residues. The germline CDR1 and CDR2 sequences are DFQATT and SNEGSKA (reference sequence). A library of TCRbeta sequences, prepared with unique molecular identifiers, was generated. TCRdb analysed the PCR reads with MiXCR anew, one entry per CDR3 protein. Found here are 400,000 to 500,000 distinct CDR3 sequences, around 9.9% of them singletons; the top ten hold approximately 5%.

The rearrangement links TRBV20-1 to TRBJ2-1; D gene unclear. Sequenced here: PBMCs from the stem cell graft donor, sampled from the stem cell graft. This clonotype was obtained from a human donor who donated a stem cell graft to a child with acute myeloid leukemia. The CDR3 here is CSARESNEQFF. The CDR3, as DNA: TGCAGTGCTAGGGAAAGCAATGAGCAGTTCTTC.